These 16 T cell receptor beta chains came from one sample sequenced in a study of regulatory T cells in long-lasting Graves disease. Construction of the TCR beta libraries employed iRepertoire HTBI primers in conjunction with Arm-PCR of CDR3 regions. In TCRdb, the multiplex PCR reads were re-called with MiXCR into one record per CDR3 protein. This table has around 400,000 distinct CDR3 sequences, about a quarter appearing once. Time point indicated: persistent/refractory GD, antithyroid drugs over 5 years with positive TRAb. The TCR library was made from RNA extracted from PBMCs. The sequenced sample was peripheral blood mononuclear cells (PBMCs), obtained when the disease was refractory, from a patient treated with antithyroid drugs. These receptors were obtained from a female donor with Graves disease.

This clonotype was counted between two and nine times. This rearrangement joins TRBV7-9 to TRBJ1-2, with 12 bases lining up with TRBD1. V trimming: 5 bases; J trimming: 7 bases; junction bases outside the gene matches: 5. The CDR3 contains 14 residues. Germline V gene sequence: CDR1 SEHNR, CDR2 FQNEAQ (reference sequence). The CDR3 here is CASSQGQGASGYTF. The CDR3 DNA is TGTGCCAGCAGCCAGGGACAGGGGGCAAGTGGCTACACCTTC.

In its sample, this clonotype was seen a few times. The V gene is TRBV14, the J gene TRBJ1-1; TRBD1 aligns across 7 bases. Looked up from germline, CDR1 is SGHDN and CDR2 is FVKESK. The length of the CDR3 is 15 residues. With 3 bases clipped from V and 0 bases from J, the junction kept 4 bases outside the gene matches. Here the CDR3 reads CASSQWGQLNTEAFF. The CDR3 DNA is TGTGCCAGCAGCCAGTGGGGACAGCTGAACACTGAAGCTTTCTTT.

This clonotype was seen a few times. The chain couples TRBV5-5 to TRBJ1-5; D is unresolved. The V end was cut by 0 bases, the J end by 0 bases, with 7 bases between. Germline V gene sequence: CDR1 SGHKS, CDR2 YYEKEE (reference sequence). The CDR3 covers 15 residues. CDR3 nucleotide sequence: TGTGCCAGCAGCTTGGGTTCGACTAGCAATCAGCCCCAGCATTTT. Translated, it gives CASSLGSTSNQPQHF.

In this sample, this clonotype turned up many times. The gene calls are TRBV12-3 or TRBV12-4 and TRBJ1-1; D is undetermined. V was shortened by 2 bases and J by 7 bases, with 23 bases between the two germline ends. The CDR3 loop spans 17 amino acids. The CDR3 loop is CASSLLDGRNGAVEAFF. The DNA for the CDR3 is TGTGCCAGCAGTTTACTAGATGGCAGAAATGGAGCAGTTGAAGCTTTCTTT.

For the CDR3, the DNA is TGCGCCAGCAGCGCGGGGGTCAGCGGCCGGTATTCCTACGAGCAGTACTTC. Its translation is CASSAGVSGRYSYEQYF. This chain connects TRBV5-1 to TRBJ2-7; 7 nucleotides align to TRBD2. V gave up 4 bases and J gave up 1 base; unmatched junction bases: 14. The CDR3 runs 17 residues. Germline values: CDR1 SGHRS, CDR2 YFSETQ.

This clonotype was detected many times. The rearrangement uses TRBV27 and TRBJ1-1; D is unresolved. This CDR3 is 13 amino acids long. Looked up from germline, CDR1 is MNHEY and CDR2 is SMNVEV (reference sequence). V lost 1 base and J lost 6, with 9 bases in between. CDR3: CASSLLPGPEAFF. In DNA form, the CDR3 reads TGTGCCAGCAGTTTATTGCCAGGCCCTGAAGCTTTCTTT.

The chain combines TRBV19 with TRBJ2-7; D is perhaps TRBD1 (6 bases). The CDR3 spans 13 residues. V was pared by 5 bases and J by 3 bases, with 11 bases between. Per the germline V gene, CDR1 is LNHDA and CDR2 is SQIVND (reference sequence). Written as DNA, the CDR3 is TGTGCCAGTAGTGGAGGACAGTTCTACGAGCAGTACTTC. It is translated as CASSGGQFYEQYF.

This clonotype turned up a few times. This chain uses TRBV7-9 with TRBJ1-6, with D unclear. CDR1 and CDR2 from the germline V gene are SEHNR and FQNEAQ (reference sequence). Between the trimmed V and J ends, which lost 1 base and 2 bases, there was a span of 6 bases. This CDR3 has 15 residues. CDR3 sequence: CASSLGGPYNSPLHF. The CDR3 DNA sequence: TGTGCCAGCAGCTTAGGCGGCCCCTATAATTCACCCCTCCACTTT.

This clonotype appeared many times. This rearrangement joins TRBV28 to TRBJ1-5; 8 nucleotides align to TRBD1. Unmatched junction bases numbered 8, after V lost 1 base and J lost 3 bases. The germline gives CDR1 MDHEN, CDR2 SYDVKM. The CDR3 consists of 17 residues. The CDR3 DNA sequence: TGTGCCAGCAGTTTATCCCGGACAGGGTATACCAATCAGCCCCAGCATTTT. Amino acid sequence: CASSLSRTGYTNQPQHF.

This clonotype was seen repeatedly, ten times or more. The chain carries TRBV19 and TRBJ1-2; possibly TRBD1 for D (6 bases). The V gene lost 8 bases and the J gene lost 5 bases, with 18 bases spanning the gap. The CDR3 totals 14 residues. Germline V gene lookup returns CDR1 LNHDA and CDR2 SQIVND (reference sequence). In DNA form, the CDR3 reads TGTGCCAGTGCCAACCCCGGGACAATGTATGGCTACACCTTC. This encodes CASANPGTMYGYTF. The full variable domain, its missing parts supplied by reference TRBV19 and TRBJ1-2, is DGGITQSPKYLFRKEGQNVTLSCEQNLNHDAMYWYRQDPGQGLRLIYYSQIVNDFQKGDIAEGYSVSREKKESFPLTVTSAQKNPTAFYLCASANPGTMYGYTFGSGTRLTVV.

The chain carries TRBV5-1 and TRBJ1-1; D not resolved. The CDR3 sequence is 15 residues long. Germline loops: CDR1 SGHRS, CDR2 YFSETQ. V dropped 3 bases and J dropped 1 base, with 13 bases sitting between them. In nucleotides, the CDR3 is TGCGCCAGCAGCTACTCGCGGGGAACGAACACTGAAGCTTTCTTT. As protein: CASSYSRGTNTEAFF. The full variable domain, with the rest looked up from reference TRBV5-1 and TRBJ1-1, is KAGVTQTPRYLIKTRGQQVTLSCSPISGHRSVSWYQQTPGQGLQFLFEYFSETQRNKGNFPGRFSGRQFSNSRSEMNVSTLELGDSALYLCASSYSRGTNTEAFFGQGTRLTVV.

The V gene is TRBV6-2 or TRBV6-3, the J gene TRBJ2-7, with 10 bases that match TRBD2. The CDR3 is 14 residues long. Germline V gene data show CDR1 as MNHEY and CDR2 as SVGEGT. The junction had 2 bases not matched to a gene; V was cut back by 4 bases and J by 2 bases. CDR3: CASSWTSGAYEQYF. DNA for the CDR3: TGTGCCAGCAGTTGGACTAGCGGAGCCTACGAGCAGTACTTC.

The V call is TRBV5-1, the J call TRBJ2-7; TRBD2 might be the D (5 bases). CDR1 SGHRS and CDR2 YFSETQ come from the germline V gene. The CDR3 runs 12 residues. Trimming took 0 bases from V and 6 from J, leaving 7 bases between them. This chain's CDR3 is CASSLGGSEQYF. CDR3 coding DNA: TGCGCCAGCAGCTTGGGAGGGAGCGAGCAGTACTTC.

This clonotype was observed a few times. The J gene is TRBJ2-3, the V gene TRBV5-6, with D possibly matching TRBD2 (5 bases). The CDR3 length is 10 residues. The ends were cut back, 4 bases at V and 9 bases at J, with 6 bases in the middle. Germline V gives CDR1 SGHDT, CDR2 YYEEEE. DNA for the CDR3: TGTGCCAGCAGCGGAGGAACGCAGTATTTT. Translated, it gives CASSGGTQYF.

The sample holds many counts of this clonotype. V is TRBV27 and J is TRBJ1-2; no reliable D call. Germline CDR1 reads MNHEY; CDR2 reads SMNVEV (reference sequence). The germline V and J ends were trimmed by 0 bases and 3 bases, with 11 bases remaining between them. The CDR3 is 15 amino acids. DNA of the CDR3: TGTGCCAGCAGTTTATCGGGGAAAGGAGACTATGGCTACACCTTC. Its translation: CASSLSGKGDYGYTF.

This sequence joins TRBV28 and TRBJ2-7, with a tentative D call TRBD1 (5 bases). This CDR3 is built from 14 residues. The V end lost 2 bases, the J end lost 7 bases, and 15 bases lay between the germline ends. Germline CDR1 reads MDHEN; CDR2 reads SYDVKM. The CDR3 sequence: CASSLTGHYVEQYF. CDR3 sequence (DNA): TGTGCCAGCAGTTTAACCGGACATTATGTAGAGCAGTACTTC.